This entry lists 2 T cell receptor beta chains sequenced from one sample in a study of shared clonotypes between healthy human individuals. Measured with immunoSEQ multiplex PCR; TCRdb has only the in-frame clones, and not every one. The data hold about a million clones, with roughly 77% observed a single time. Sequences were obtained from memory CD4+ T cells from PBMCs. Subset given: CD45RA-negative fraction. These receptors all come from a man between 18 and 29 years old in good health. Some clones in this sample may be carry-over from other donors' samples.

The chain uses TRBV19 and TRBJ1-1, with D hard to call. The germline CDR1 and CDR2 sequences are LNHDA and SQIVND (reference sequence). The CDR3 is 13 residues long. Trimming removed 6 bases from V and 11 bases from J, with 19 bases in between. CDR3 in amino acids: CASRPVSSRLAFF. In nucleotides, the CDR3 is TGTGCCAGTAGGCCAGTTTCGTCCCGTCTGGCTTTCTTT.

The chain joins TRBV11-3 to TRBJ2-2; D possibly matches TRBD1 or TRBD2 (6 bases each). The CDR3 covers 15 residues. The germline V gene encodes CDR1 SGHNT and CDR2 YENEEA. The V and J ends lost 5 bases and 6 bases respectively, with 16 bases between them. The CDR3 sequence: CASSGGTMIPGELFF. For the CDR3, the DNA is TGTGCCAGCAGCGGCGGGACAATGATTCCCGGGGAGCTGTTTTTT.